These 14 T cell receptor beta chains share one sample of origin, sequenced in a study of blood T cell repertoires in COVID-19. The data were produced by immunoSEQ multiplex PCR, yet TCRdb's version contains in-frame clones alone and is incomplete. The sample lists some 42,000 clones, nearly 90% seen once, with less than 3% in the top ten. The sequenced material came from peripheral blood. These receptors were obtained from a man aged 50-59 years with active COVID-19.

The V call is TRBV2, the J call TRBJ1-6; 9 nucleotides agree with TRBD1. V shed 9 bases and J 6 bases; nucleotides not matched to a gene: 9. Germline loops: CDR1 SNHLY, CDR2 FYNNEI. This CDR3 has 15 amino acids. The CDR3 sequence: CASSRDRARNSPLHF. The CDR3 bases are TGTGCCAGTTCCCGGGACAGGGCCCGTAATTCACCCCTCCACTTT.

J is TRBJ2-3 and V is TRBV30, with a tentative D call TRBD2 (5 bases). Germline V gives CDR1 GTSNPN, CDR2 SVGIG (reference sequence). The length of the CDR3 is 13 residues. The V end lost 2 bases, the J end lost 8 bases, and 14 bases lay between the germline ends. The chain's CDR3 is CAWSSSGLATQYF. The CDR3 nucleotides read TGTGCCTGGAGTTCGTCGGGGTTGGCTACGCAGTATTTT. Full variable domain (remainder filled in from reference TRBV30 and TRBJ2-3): SQTIHQWPATLVQPVGSPLSLECTVEGTSNPNLYWYRQAAGRGLQLLFYSVGIGQISSEVPQNLSASRPQDRQFILSSKKLLLSDSGFYLCAWSSSGLATQYFGPGTRLTVL.

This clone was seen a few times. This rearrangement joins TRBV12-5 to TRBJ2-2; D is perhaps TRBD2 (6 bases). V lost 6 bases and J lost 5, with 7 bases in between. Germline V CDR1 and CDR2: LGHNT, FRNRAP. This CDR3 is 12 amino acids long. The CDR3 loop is CASGGRTGELFF. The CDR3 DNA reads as TGTGCTAGTGGAGGGAGGACCGGGGAGCTGTTTTTT.

CDR3 amino acids: CASSWTGPGGELFF. The DNA of the CDR3 is TGCGCCAGCAGCTGGACAGGGCCCGGCGGGGAGCTGTTTTTT. The V gene is TRBV5-1, the J gene TRBJ2-2, with 8 bases matching TRBD1. There are 14 residues in the CDR3. Per germline, CDR1 SGHRS and CDR2 YFSETQ. Trimming removed 3 bases from V and 7 bases from J; junction bases left unmatched: 5. Supplemented by reference TRBV5-1 and TRBJ2-2, the full variable domain reads KAGVTQTPRYLIKTRGQQVTLSCSPISGHRSVSWYQQTPGQGLQFLFEYFSETQRNKGNFPGRFSGRQFSNSRSEMNVSTLELGDSALYLCASSWTGPGGELFFGEGSRLTVL.

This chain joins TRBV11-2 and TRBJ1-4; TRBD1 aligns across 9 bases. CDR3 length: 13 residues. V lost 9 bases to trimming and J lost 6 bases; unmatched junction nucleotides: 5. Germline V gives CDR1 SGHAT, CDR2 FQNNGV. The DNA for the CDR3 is TGTGCCAGTGGACAGGGGTTTCATGAAAAACTGTTTTTT. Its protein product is CASGQGFHEKLFF. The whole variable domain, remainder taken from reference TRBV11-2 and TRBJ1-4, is EAGVAQSPRYKIIEKRQSVAFWCNPISGHATLYWYQQILGQGPKLLIQFQNNGVVDDSQLPKDRFSAERLKGVDSTLKIQPAKLEDSAVYLCASGQGFHEKLFFGSGTQLSVL.

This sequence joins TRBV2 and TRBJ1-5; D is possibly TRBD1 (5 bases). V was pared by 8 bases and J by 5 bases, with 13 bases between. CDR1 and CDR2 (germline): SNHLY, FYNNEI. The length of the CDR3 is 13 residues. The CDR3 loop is CASRLARDQPQHF. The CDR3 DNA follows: TGTGCCAGCCGTTTGGCCAGGGATCAGCCCCAGCATTTT.

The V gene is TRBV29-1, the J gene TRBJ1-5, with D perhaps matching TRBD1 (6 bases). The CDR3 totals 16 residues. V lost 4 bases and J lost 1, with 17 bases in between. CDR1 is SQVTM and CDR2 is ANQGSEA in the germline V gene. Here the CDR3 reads CSVGGSGTNSNQPQHF. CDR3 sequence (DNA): TGCAGCGTTGGGGGCTCCGGGACAAACAGCAATCAGCCCCAGCATTTT.

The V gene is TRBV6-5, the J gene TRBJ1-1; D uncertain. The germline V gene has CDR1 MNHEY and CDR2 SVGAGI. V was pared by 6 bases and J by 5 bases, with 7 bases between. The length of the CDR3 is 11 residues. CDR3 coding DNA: TGTGCCAGCAGGAGGGCGACTGAAGCTTTCTTT. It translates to CASRRATEAFF.

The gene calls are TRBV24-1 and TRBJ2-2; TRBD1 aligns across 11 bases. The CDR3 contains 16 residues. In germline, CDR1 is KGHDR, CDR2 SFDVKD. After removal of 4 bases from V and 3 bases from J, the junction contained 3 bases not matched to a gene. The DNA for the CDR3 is TGTGCCACCAGTGAGTGGACAGGGGGCTACACCGGGGAGCTGTTTTTT. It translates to CATSEWTGGYTGELFF.

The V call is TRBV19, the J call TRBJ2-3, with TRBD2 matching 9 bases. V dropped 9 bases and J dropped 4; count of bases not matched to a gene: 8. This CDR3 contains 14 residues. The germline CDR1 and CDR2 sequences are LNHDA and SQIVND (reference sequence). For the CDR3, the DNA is TGTGCCAGCCGGGGACTAGCACGTCCAGATACGCAGTATTTT. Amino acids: CASRGLARPDTQYF.

The CDR3, as DNA: TGTGCCAGTAGTATCCAGACTACTGGGGCCAACGTCCTGACTTTC. Amino acids: CASSIQTTGANVLTF. The rearrangement links TRBV19 to TRBJ2-6, with D maybe TRBD2 (5 bases). This CDR3 comprises 15 residues. With 3 bases removed from V and 2 bases from J, the gap between germline ends came to 8 bases. CDR1 and CDR2 from the germline V gene are LNHDA and SQIVND (reference sequence).

CDR3: CASRSRGQEPQHF. DNA of the CDR3: TGTGCCAGCCGTAGCAGGGGGCAGGAGCCCCAGCATTTT. V usage is TRBV6-5 and J usage is TRBJ1-5; 8 bases are a match to TRBD1. The CDR3 runs 13 residues. Per the germline V gene, CDR1 is MNHEY and CDR2 is SVGAGI. Germline trimming cut 8 bases from V and 8 bases from J; bases unmatched to any gene: 8.

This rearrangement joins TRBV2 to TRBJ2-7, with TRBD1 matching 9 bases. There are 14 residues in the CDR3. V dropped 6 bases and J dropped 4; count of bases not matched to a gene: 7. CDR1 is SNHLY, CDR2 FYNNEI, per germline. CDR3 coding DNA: TGTGCCAGCAGGGGACAGGGTTTAGGTTACGAGCAGTACTTC. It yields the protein CASRGQGLGYEQYF.

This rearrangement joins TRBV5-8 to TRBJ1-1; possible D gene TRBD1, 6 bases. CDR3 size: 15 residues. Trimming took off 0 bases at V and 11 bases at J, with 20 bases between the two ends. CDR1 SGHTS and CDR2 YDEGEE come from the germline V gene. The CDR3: CASSLAGTLVRVAFF. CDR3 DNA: TGTGCCAGCAGCTTGGCCGGGACACTCGTTAGAGTGGCTTTCTTT. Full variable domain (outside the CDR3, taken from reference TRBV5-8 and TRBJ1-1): EAGVTQSPTHLIKTRGQQATLRCSPISGHTSVYWYQQALGLGLQFLLWYDEGEERNRGNFPPRFSGRQFPNYSSELNVNALELEDSALYLCASSLAGTLVRVAFFGQGTRLTVV.